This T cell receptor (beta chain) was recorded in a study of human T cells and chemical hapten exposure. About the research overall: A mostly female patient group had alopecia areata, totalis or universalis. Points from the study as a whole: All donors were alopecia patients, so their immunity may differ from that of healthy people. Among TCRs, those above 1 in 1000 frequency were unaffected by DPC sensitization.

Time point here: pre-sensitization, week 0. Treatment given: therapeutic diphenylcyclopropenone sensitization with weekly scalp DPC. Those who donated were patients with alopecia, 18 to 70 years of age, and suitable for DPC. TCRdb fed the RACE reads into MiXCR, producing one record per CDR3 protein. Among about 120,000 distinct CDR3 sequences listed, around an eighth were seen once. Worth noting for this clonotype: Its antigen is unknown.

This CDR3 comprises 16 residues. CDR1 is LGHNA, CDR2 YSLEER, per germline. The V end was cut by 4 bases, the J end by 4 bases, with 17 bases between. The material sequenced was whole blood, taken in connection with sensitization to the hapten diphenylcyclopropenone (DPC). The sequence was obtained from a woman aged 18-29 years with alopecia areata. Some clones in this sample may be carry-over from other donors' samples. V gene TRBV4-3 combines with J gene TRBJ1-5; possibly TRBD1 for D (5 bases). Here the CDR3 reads CASSPYLNGGNQPQHF. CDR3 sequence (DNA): TGCGCCAGCAGCCCGTATCTAAACGGGGGGAATCAGCCCCAGCATTTT.